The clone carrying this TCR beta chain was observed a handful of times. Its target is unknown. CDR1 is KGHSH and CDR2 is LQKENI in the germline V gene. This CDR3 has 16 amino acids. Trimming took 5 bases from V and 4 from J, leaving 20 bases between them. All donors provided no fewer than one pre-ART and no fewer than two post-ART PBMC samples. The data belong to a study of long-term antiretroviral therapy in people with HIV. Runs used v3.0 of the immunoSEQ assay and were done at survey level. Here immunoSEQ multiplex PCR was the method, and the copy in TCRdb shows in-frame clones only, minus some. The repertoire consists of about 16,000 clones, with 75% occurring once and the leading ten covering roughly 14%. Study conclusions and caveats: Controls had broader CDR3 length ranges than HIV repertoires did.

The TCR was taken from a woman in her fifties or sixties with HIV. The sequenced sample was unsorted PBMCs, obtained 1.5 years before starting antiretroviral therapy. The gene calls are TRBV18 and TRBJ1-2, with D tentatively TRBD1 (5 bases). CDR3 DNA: TGTGCCAGCTCAGCTAACTCCCCGGGACCGTTCTATGGCTACACCTTC. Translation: CASSANSPGPFYGYTF.